This TCR beta chain came from a study of blood T cell repertoires in COVID-19. At the level of the study: The origin of the acute and convalescent COVID-19 samples was the United States, Italy and Spain.

Trimming pared 4 bases from V and 3 bases from J, leaving 22 bases between. The germline V gene encodes CDR1 SGHAT and CDR2 FQNNGV. This CDR3 has 18 amino acids. The method was immunoSEQ multiplex PCR; TCRdb's version includes in-frame clones alone and lacks a portion of them. The sample yields around 95,000 clones, roughly nine tenths seen once. This sequence originates from a man in his fifties or sixties with active COVID-19. The chain joins TRBV11-2 to TRBJ2-1, with D perhaps TRBD2 (6 bases). Sequencing was performed on peripheral blood. The CDR3 is CASSSLRAGPSRYNEQFF. The CDR3 DNA is TGTGCCAGCAGCTCCCTTAGGGCGGGACCATCTCGCTACAATGAGCAGTTCTTC.